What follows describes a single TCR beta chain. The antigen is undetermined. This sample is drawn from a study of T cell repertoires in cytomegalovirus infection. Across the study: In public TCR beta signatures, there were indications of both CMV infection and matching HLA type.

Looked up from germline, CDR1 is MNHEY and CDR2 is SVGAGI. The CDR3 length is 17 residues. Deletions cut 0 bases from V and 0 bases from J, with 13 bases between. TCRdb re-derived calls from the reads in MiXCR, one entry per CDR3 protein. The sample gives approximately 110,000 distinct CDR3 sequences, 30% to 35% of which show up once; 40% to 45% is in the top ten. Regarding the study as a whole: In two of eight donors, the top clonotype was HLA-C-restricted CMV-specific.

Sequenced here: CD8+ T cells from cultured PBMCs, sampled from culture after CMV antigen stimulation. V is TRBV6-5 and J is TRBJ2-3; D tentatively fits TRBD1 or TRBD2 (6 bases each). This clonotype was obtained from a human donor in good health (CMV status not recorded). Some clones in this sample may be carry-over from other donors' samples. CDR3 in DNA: TGTGCCAGCAGTTACTCGAGCCCGGGGGCCAGCACAGATACGCAGTATTTT. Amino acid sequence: CASSYSSPGASTDTQYF.